This T cell receptor beta chain was profiled in a study of esophageal squamous cell carcinoma under preoperative chemotherapy. Notes on this clonotype: Antigen specificity is unknown.

Using its own MiXCR run on the PCR reads, TCRdb lists one record per CDR3 protein. Of 13,000 or so distinct CDR3 sequences detected, roughly half appear once; the ten largest clones hold 16%. CDR3 length: 16 amino acids. V lost 3 bases to trimming and J lost 1 base, with 12 bases between them. The germline V gene encodes CDR1 MNHNS and CDR2 SASEGT. Study-wide points: Tumor-infiltrating lymphocytes showed no significant post-chemotherapy TCR diversity increase, unlike peripheral T cells. Abundant clones tended to shrink rather than expand after paclitaxel-nedaplatin.

The time point denotes: before preoperative PTX-NDP chemotherapy. The sample here was taken from a patient given preoperative chemotherapy. The J gene is TRBJ2-2, the V gene TRBV6-1; D is possibly TRBD2 (5 bases). The receptor was derived from a human donor with esophageal squamous cell carcinoma. The donor label of this sample is uncertain. CDR3 sequence: CASSEVGVVNTGELFF. The CDR3 nucleotides are TGTGCCAGCAGTGAGGTCGGGGTGGTGAACACCGGGGAGCTGTTTTTT.